This T cell receptor (beta chain) is drawn from a study of blood T cells in healthy people across ages. Sample-barcoded 5' priming and a J-beta primer mix drove a second PCR of 7 to 11 cycles. The study obtained at least 3 million CDR3-containing paired-end reads from every sample. TCRdb re-called the 5' RACE reads through MiXCR, storing one row per CDR3 protein. The repertoire has around 940,000 distinct CDR3 sequences, roughly 51% of them found once; the top ten carry 20% to 25%. Trimming pared 5 bases from V and 11 bases from J, leaving 15 bases between. The V gene's germline CDR1 is SEHNR and CDR2 FQNEAQ (reference sequence). The CDR3 is 12 residues long.

Sequencing used blood. This chain links TRBV7-9 with TRBJ2-5, with D unclear. The receptor comes from a woman aged 55-70 years in good health. The CDR3 DNA reads as TGTGCCAGCAGCACCGGATCCTTAAGGCAGTACTTC. It translates to CASSTGSLRQYF.